Listed below are T cell receptor beta chains from one sample, sequenced in a study of shared clonotypes between healthy human individuals. The protocol was immunoSEQ multiplex PCR, while the TCRdb copy is restricted to in-frame clones and leaves out a portion. This table holds over a million clones, over 95% found once. Sequenced: naive CD4+ T cells sorted from blood. These receptors were taken from a man aged 25-40 years in good health. Both conserved end residues are trimmed from each CDR3. Fields, in order: V gene, CDR3 length, CDR3 protein.

V: TRBV5-1
length: 13
CDR3: ASSLEGRFNQPQH

V: TRBV7-2
length: 14
CDR3: ASSSEGSRSYNEQF

V: TRBV11-3
length: 12
CDR3: ASSRSTGTYEQY

V: TRBV2
length: 16
CDR3: ASSELGTGKGLGTEAF

V: TRBV5-1
length: 13
CDR3: ASSFIGGGTDTQY

V: TRBV9
length: 11
CDR3: ASSVATVNEQF

V: TRBV6-1
length: 13
CDR3: ASTPREEYNSPLH

V: TRBV6-5
length: 13
CDR3: ASSYGPGGGETQY

V: TRBV4-3
length: 11
CDR3: ASSPQPGDTIY

V: TRBV5-1
length: 14
CDR3: ASSPGQVFTNEKLF

V: TRBV18
length: 11
CDR3: ASSPDWTGELF

V: TRBV29-1
length: 11
CDR3: SVEGDRGQEAF

V: TRBV7-6
length: 11
CDR3: ASSAGLNTEAF